This T cell receptor (beta chain) comes out of a study of T cell repertoires in cytomegalovirus infection. Study-level background: Public TCR beta signatures were indicative of both CMV infection and a matching HLA type. Study-wide results and caveats: The ex vivo response was dominated by HLA-C-restricted CMV-specific TCR beta clonotypes.

One entry per CDR3 protein, called by TCRdb with MiXCR from the reads. This sample yields more than 150,000 distinct CDR3 sequences, of which roughly a quarter are seen a single time; approximately 9.9% belongs to the top ten. J gave up 0 bases and V 6 bases, and 4 bases lay outside the gene matches. This CDR3 comprises 16 residues. This clonotype was observed many times. Antigen: not known. This sequence originates from a human donor in good health (CMV status not recorded). Some clones in this sample may be carry-over from other donors' samples. The sequencing sample was made of PBMCs. J is TRBJ2-6 and V is TRBV12-3 or TRBV12-4, with 8 positions matching TRBD1. This CDR3 is CASRGQDISGANVLTF. CDR3 nucleotides: TGTGCCAGCAGGGGACAGGACATCTCTGGGGCCAACGTCCTGACTTTC.